One sample yielded the 21 T cell receptor beta chains listed below, sequenced in a study of human CD8 memory T cell subsets. UMI-labeled 5' RACE was used, and it produced the TCR beta libraries. TCRdb reprocessed the 5' RACE reads and stores each CDR3 protein as one record, lacking DNA. In total, the table holds roughly 7,000 distinct CDR3 sequences. Sequencing input: CD8+ stem-like memory T cells (TSCM and TCM) sorted from PBMCs. This sample's subset: stem-like memory CD8 T cells (TSTEM), CCR7+ PD-1- TIGIT-. Receptors originate from a human donor in good health.

V usage is TRBV5-1 and J usage is TRBJ2-7. CDR3 length: 14 amino acids. Looked up from germline, CDR1 is SGHRS and CDR2 is YFSETQ. The CDR3 loop reads CASSLDVSSYEQYF.

The chain employs TRBV29-1 and TRBJ2-1. Germline loops: CDR1 SQVTM, CDR2 ANQGSEA. This CDR3 is 16 amino acids long. This CDR3 is CSVEDFTDLTVDEQFF.

The chain's CDR3 is CASSWGGVNNEQFF. The chain uses TRBV6-5 and TRBJ2-1; TCRdb lists TRBD2, though no DNA is available to test this call. The length of the CDR3 is 14 residues. Germline loops: CDR1 MNHEY, CDR2 SVGAGI.

V and J are TRBV20-1 and TRBJ2-7. The germline V gene encodes CDR1 DFQATT and CDR2 SNEGSKA (reference sequence). This CDR3 spans 13 amino acids. The CDR3: CSASRRLSYEQYF.

The chain carries TRBV12-3 or TRBV12-4 and TRBJ2-3; TCRdb outputs TRBD1, but without DNA this stays unchecked. The CDR3 totals 13 residues. CDR3 in amino acids: CASGAFLGDTQYF.

The chain uses TRBV11-2 and TRBJ2-1; the D gene TCRdb calls, TRBD1, cannot be checked with no DNA. Germline lookup yields CDR1 SGHAT and CDR2 FQNNGV. This CDR3 region has 16 residues. The CDR3 here is CASSPPLLSSYNEQFF.

According to its frequency, this clonotype is medium-sized. This sequence joins TRBV29-1 and TRBJ1-1; TCRdb outputs TRBD1, but without DNA this stays unchecked. The CDR3 has 16 amino acids. Germline V gene lookup returns CDR1 SQVTM and CDR2 ANQGSEA. The CDR3 sequence: CSVEGLGLGVNTEAFF.

This clonotype is labeled medium-sized based on frequency. The chain links TRBV6-5 to TRBJ2-5; TCRdb returns TRBD2, unconfirmable since there is no DNA. CDR3 length equals 17 residues. The germline gives CDR1 MNHEY, CDR2 SVGAGI. CDR3 amino acids: CASSYLGTSGFQETQYF.

The chain has TRBV27 and TRBJ1-1. The CDR3 runs to 14 residues. CDR1 is MNHEY, CDR2 SMNVEV, per germline (reference sequence). CDR3 sequence: CASSFAGLNTEAFF.

According to its frequency, this clonotype is medium-sized. V usage is TRBV6-1 and J usage is TRBJ2-3; the D gene TCRdb calls, TRBD2, cannot be checked with no DNA. The CDR3 length is 16 residues. The germline V gene has CDR1 MNHNS and CDR2 SASEGT. CDR3 sequence: CASSENPGLGKDTQYF.

The V call is TRBV7-8, the J call TRBJ2-3; TCRdb's D call, TRBD2, is unchecked because there is no DNA. The CDR3 spans 16 residues. Germline CDR1 reads SGHVS; CDR2 reads FQNEAQ. The chain's CDR3 is CASSLIAGPAPDTQYF.

The CDR3 sequence is CASSATPYEQYF. The chain uses TRBV12-3 or TRBV12-4 and TRBJ2-7. The CDR3 contains 12 residues.

This chain uses TRBV5-5 with TRBJ1-1; TCRdb proposes TRBD1, but this gene call is untestable without DNA. Germline assignment: CDR1 SGHKS and CDR2 YYEKEE (reference sequence). CDR3 length equals 14 residues. The CDR3: CASSPGRLNTEAFF.

This chain uses TRBV5-6 with TRBJ2-7; the D gene TCRdb calls, TRBD2, cannot be checked with no DNA. The germline gives CDR1 SGHDT, CDR2 YYEEEE. The CDR3 length is 12 residues. CDR3 sequence reads: CASSLGSGEQYF.

This clonotype is identified as medium-sized from frequency. The chain joins TRBV29-1 to TRBJ2-7; TCRdb outputs TRBD1, but without DNA this stays unchecked. Germline V CDR1 and CDR2: SQVTM, ANQGSEA. The CDR3 sequence is 12 residues long. The CDR3 loop reads CSVGDSRYEQYF.

The chain combines TRBV20-1 with TRBJ2-1; the TRBD1 assignment by TCRdb is unverifiable without DNA. Germline V gene data show CDR1 as DFQATT and CDR2 as SNEGSKA (reference sequence). This CDR3 spans 12 amino acids. The CDR3 region is CSASGTGDEQFF.

The J gene is TRBJ2-7, the V gene TRBV29-1; the D call from TCRdb, TRBD1, cannot be confirmed without DNA. The CDR3 loop spans 13 amino acids. In germline, CDR1 is SQVTM, CDR2 ANQGSEA. CDR3 sequence reads: CSVGQGVEYEQYF.

The chain has TRBV18 and TRBJ1-1. Germline CDR1 KGHSH, CDR2 LQKENI. The CDR3 is made up of 13 amino acids. The CDR3 spells CASSPIGDTEAFF.

The chain couples TRBV20-1 to TRBJ2-1; TCRdb gives TRBD1 as the D gene, but with no DNA this cannot be confirmed. The CDR3 spans 14 residues. The germline V gene has CDR1 DFQATT and CDR2 SNEGSKA (reference sequence). The CDR3 sequence: CSADGQAVDGEQFF.

This chain joins TRBV27 and TRBJ2-7; without DNA, the TCRdb call of TRBD2 cannot be checked. This CDR3 contains 15 residues. CDR1 and CDR2 (germline): MNHEY, SMNVEV (reference sequence). This chain's CDR3 is CASSLRAGGTNEQYF.

The chain employs TRBV9 and TRBJ2-1; TCRdb designates TRBD2, a call that cannot be tested without DNA. This CDR3 is built from 17 residues. Germline CDR1 and CDR2: SGDLS and YYNGEE. The chain's CDR3 is CASSVDRLARTYNEQFF.